This TCR beta chain originates from a study of cytomegalovirus exposure and HLA in healthy donors. Primers for the PCR totalled 60 Vbeta and 13 Jbeta. Profiling relied on immunoSEQ multiplex PCR, and the TCRdb table lists in-frame clones only, not all of them. The repertoire shows around 55,000 clones; the top ten hold roughly 9.6%. The CDR3 consists of 17 residues. V was trimmed by 2 bases and J by 0 bases, leaving 14 bases between them. Germline CDR1 reads LGHNA; CDR2 reads YNFKEQ. The source is a man aged 50 to 59 in good health and CMV-seropositive. The sequenced sample consisted of PBMCs. The chain recombines TRBV4-2 with TRBJ2-1; D is unresolved. As DNA, the CDR3 is TGTGCCAGCAGCCAACACCGATCGCTGAGCTCCTACAATGAGCAGTTCTTC. Encoded protein: CASSQHRSLSSYNEQFF.